Listed below are T cell receptor beta chains from one sample, sequenced in a study of shared clonotypes between healthy human individuals. Sequencing used immunoSEQ multiplex PCR; TCRdb keeps in-frame clones, though not all of them. The profile shows about 800,000 clones, 90% to 98% of them singletons. Source material: naive CD8+ T cells sorted from blood. These receptors were taken from a man aged 25-45 years in good health. Both conserved end residues are part of each CDR3. The order of the fields is clone size, J gene, V gene, D gene, CDR3 protein, CDR3 DNA. The D gene is left open where the match is weak. Not every row has a clone size; where given, it reads once, few, many or a size class.

>.|TRBJ2-1|TRBV28|TRBD2
CASISGRLSYNEQFF
TGTGCCAGCATTAGCGGGAGGCTCTCCTACAATGAGCAGTTCTTC
>.|TRBJ2-2|TRBV6-6|.
CASEGRSNTGELFF
TGTGCCAGCGAGGGCAGGTCTAACACCGGGGAGCTGTTTTTT
>.|TRBJ1-5|TRBV29-1|TRBD1
CSARDSDQPQHF
TGCAGCGCCAGGGACAGCGATCAGCCCCAGCATTTT
>.|TRBJ2-3|TRBV11-2|.
CASSLAPRTADTQYF
TGTGCCAGCAGCTTAGCGCCCAGGACAGCAGATACGCAGTATTTT
>.|TRBJ2-7|TRBV19|.
CASSQDSFGNSYEQYF
TGTGCCAGTAGTCAAGACTCTTTCGGAAACTCCTACGAGCAGTACTTC
>.|TRBJ2-6|TRBV9|.
CASSRRGPGGANVLTF
TGTGCCAGCAGTCGTAGAGGCCCAGGTGGGGCCAACGTCCTGACTTTC
>.|TRBJ2-2|TRBV10-1|.
CASSESTGELFF
TGCGCCAGCAGTGAAAGCACCGGGGAGCTGTTTTTT
>.|TRBJ1-1|TRBV7-3|TRBD1
CASRPTGIEQEAFF
TGTGCCAGCAGACCGACAGGGATTGAGCAGGAAGCTTTCTTT
>.|TRBJ2-7|TRBV7-9|.
CASSFRLVDEQYF
TGTGCCAGCAGCTTTCGACTCGTAGACGAGCAGTACTTC
>.|TRBJ2-1|TRBV15|TRBD2
CATSSRREESYNEQFF
TGTGCCACCAGCAGTCGGCGGGAGGAGTCCTACAATGAGCAGTTCTTC
>once|TRBJ1-1|TRBV29-1|.
CSAEDGLNTEAFF
TGCAGCGCCGAGGACGGATTGAACACTGAAGCTTTCTTT
>.|TRBJ1-1|TRBV7-8|.
CASSPRPTLFTEAFF
TGTGCCAGCAGCCCTCGGCCGACCCTTTTCACTGAAGCTTTCTTT
>.|TRBJ1-1|TRBV9|.
CASGGDTEAFF
TGTGCCAGCGGCGGGGACACTGAAGCTTTCTTT
>.|TRBJ1-2|TRBV6-5|TRBD1
CASSYASLGQGDGYTF
TGTGCCAGCAGTTACGCCTCCCTGGGACAGGGGGATGGCTACACCTTC
>.|TRBJ1-1|TRBV6-6|.
CASSTSGSRTTEAFF
TGTGCCAGCAGTACCTCCGGGAGTCGTACCACTGAAGCTTTCTTT
>.|TRBJ1-1|TRBV5-5|TRBD1
CASSFGTATEAFF
TGTGCCAGCAGTTTTGGGACAGCTACTGAAGCTTTCTTT
>.|TRBJ1-2|TRBV7-9|.
CASSSRNRDTYYF
TGTGCCAGCAGCTCTCGGAACCGGGATACCTATTACTTC
>.|TRBJ2-5|TRBV4-1|.
CASSQENEETQYF
TGCGCCAGCAGCCAAGAGAACGAAGAGACCCAGTACTTC
>.|TRBJ2-7|TRBV6-1|.
CASSEYAASYEQYF
TGTGCCAGCAGTGAATACGCCGCAAGCTACGAGCAGTACTTC
>.|TRBJ1-1|TRBV10-3|.
CAISDALGTEAFF
TGTGCCATCAGTGATGCCCTCGGCACTGAAGCTTTCTTT
>.|TRBJ2-1|TRBV19|.
CASSISSNVYNEQFF
TGTGCCAGTAGTATAAGTAGCAATGTCTACAATGAGCAGTTCTTC
>.|TRBJ2-7|TRBV27|.
CASSFIGGQVTSYEQYF
TGTGCCAGCAGTTTTATAGGTGGGCAGGTTACATCCTACGAGCAGTACTTC
>.|TRBJ2-5|TRBV10-1|.
CASIPRLETQYF
TGCGCCAGCATCCCTCGGCTAGAGACCCAGTACTTC
>.|TRBJ1-5|TRBV7-8|.
CASSLMSGQLNQPQHF
TGTGCCAGCAGCTTAATGTCAGGACAACTCAATCAGCCCCAGCATTTT
>.|TRBJ2-5|TRBV29-1|.
CSVEYGGMETQYF
TGCAGCGTTGAATACGGGGGAATGGAGACCCAGTACTTC
>.|TRBJ2-1|TRBV7-2|.
CASSSVGEQFF
TGTGCCAGCAGCTCGGTTGGTGAGCAGTTCTTC
>.|TRBJ1-3|TRBV6-5|TRBD1
CASSKDRGGNTIYF
TGTGCCAGCAGTAAGGACAGGGGTGGAAACACCATATATTTT
>.|TRBJ1-4|TRBV5-1|.
CASSSAVGLGEKLFF
TGCGCCAGCAGCTCCGCCGTGGGGCTAGGCGAAAAACTGTTTTTT
>.|TRBJ2-7|TRBV13|TRBD2
CASSPGLRYYEQYF
TGTGCCAGCAGCCCGGGACTACGCTACTACGAGCAGTACTTC
>once|TRBJ2-3|TRBV12-2|.
CASRLEGTKADTQYF
TGTGCAAGTCGCTTAGAGGGGACTAAAGCAGATACGCAGTATTTT
>.|TRBJ2-7|TRBV27|TRBD1
CASSLSRGQGELEQYF
TGTGCCAGCAGTTTATCGAGGGGACAGGGAGAGCTCGAGCAGTACTTC
>.|TRBJ2-7|TRBV10-2|TRBD1
CASSETGDGYEQYF
TGCGCCAGCAGCGAAACAGGGGACGGCTACGAGCAGTACTTC
>.|TRBJ2-5|TRBV14|.
CASRQKWDTKETQYF
TGTGCCAGCAGACAAAAATGGGACACGAAAGAGACCCAGTACTTC
>.|TRBJ2-7|TRBV27|.
CASSSGTDEQYF
TGTGCCAGCTCCAGCGGTACGGACGAGCAGTACTTC
>.|TRBJ1-4|TRBV2|.
CASRSGARIGEKLFF
TGTGCCAGCCGTTCCGGGGCCCGGATTGGTGAAAAACTGTTTTTT
>.|TRBJ2-1|TRBV9|.
CASGEGTSYNEQFF
TGTGCCAGCGGGGAGGGGACATCGTACAATGAGCAGTTCTTC
>.|TRBJ2-7|TRBV7-2|TRBD2
CASSWGTSGSYEQYF
TGTGCCAGCAGCTGGGGGACTAGCGGGAGCTACGAGCAGTACTTC
>.|TRBJ2-2|TRBV28|.
CASTEIGSGELFF
TGTGCCAGCACCGAAATCGGGTCCGGGGAGCTGTTTTTT
>.|TRBJ2-1|TRBV6-1|TRBD1
CASGQEYEQFF
TGTGCCAGCGGACAGGAGTATGAGCAGTTCTTC
>.|TRBJ1-3|TRBV14|.
CASSPSGRPGNTIYF
TGTGCCAGCAGCCCTTCAGGGAGACCTGGAAACACCATATATTTT
>.|TRBJ1-2|TRBV4-1|.
CASSQIINYGYTF
TGCGCCAGCAGCCAAATAATTAACTATGGCTACACCTTC
>once|TRBJ1-3|TRBV28|.
CASSLDGGIGNTIYF
TGTGCCAGCAGTTTAGACGGGGGGATCGGAAACACCATATATTTT
>.|TRBJ1-2|TRBV10-3|TRBD1
CATETGTGSVGYTF
TGTGCCACAGAAACCGGGACAGGGAGTGTTGGCTACACCTTC
>.|TRBJ2-7|TRBV14|TRBD2
CASSQDRFERGSYEQYF
TGTGCCAGCAGCCAAGATCGCTTTGAGCGGGGGAGTTACGAGCAGTACTTC
>.|TRBJ1-5|TRBV6-6|TRBD1
CASSYLDRGHGQPQHF
TGTGCCAGCAGTTACCTGGACAGGGGGCACGGTCAGCCCCAGCATTTT
>.|TRBJ2-1|TRBV13|.
CASSLGSANEQFF
TGTGCCAGCAGCTTAGGTTCCGCCAATGAGCAGTTCTTC
>.|TRBJ2-2|TRBV5-1|.
CASSDPPWRENTGELFF
TGCGCCAGCAGCGACCCCCCCTGGCGGGAAAACACCGGGGAGCTGTTTTTT
>.|TRBJ2-2|TRBV10-2|TRBD2
CASSDPRGLARTTNTGELFF
TGCGCCAGCAGTGACCCCCGCGGACTAGCGAGGACGACGAACACCGGGGAGCTGTTTTTT
>.|TRBJ2-5|TRBV27|.
CASSSRVYQETQYF
TGTGCCAGCAGTTCCAGGGTATACCAAGAGACCCAGTACTTC
>.|TRBJ2-3|TRBV19|.
CASSITGSASTDTQYF
TGTGCCAGTAGTATAACGGGGTCCGCTAGCACAGATACGCAGTATTTT
>.|TRBJ2-1|TRBV7-3|TRBD2
CASSLSGSYNEQFF
TGTGCCAGCAGCCTTAGCGGGAGTTATAATGAGCAGTTCTTC
>.|TRBJ2-7|TRBV14|.
CASSQVASGIQYEQYF
TGTGCCAGCAGCCAAGTGGCCTCGGGGATACAGTACGAGCAGTACTTC
>.|TRBJ1-2|TRBV4-1|TRBD1
CASSTTGTVDGYTF
TGCGCCAGCAGCACAACGGGGACAGTGGACGGCTACACCTTC
>.|TRBJ2-1|TRBV11-2|TRBD2
CASRPTSAQTPYNEQFF
TGTGCCAGCAGACCTACTAGCGCCCAAACCCCGTACAATGAGCAGTTCTTC
>.|TRBJ2-7|TRBV11-2|.
CASSLGPVSYEQYF
TGTGCCAGCAGCTTAGGACCGGTTTCCTACGAGCAGTACTTC
>.|TRBJ1-4|TRBV6-6|.
CASRDTSNKKLLFF
TGTGCCAGCAGGGACACCTCGAATAAAAAACTTCTGTTTTTT